This passage covers 18 T cell receptor beta chains from one sample sequenced in a study of human thymus T cells. Resections from corrective heart surgery provided thymus tissue. Repertoires were generated with immunoSEQ multiplex PCR, while TCRdb's copy carries only in-frame clones and drops some. The profile shows about 78,000 clones, just over 95% of them singletons. The material sequenced was thymus tissue. These receptors were taken from a boy younger than two with a congenital heart defect but otherwise immunologically healthy.

This clone has only one observation. This sequence joins TRBV7-2 and TRBJ2-1; 9 bases are shared with TRBD1. The germline CDR1 and CDR2 sequences are SGHTA and FQGNSA. Germline trimming cut 2 bases from V and 7 bases from J; bases unmatched to any gene: 9. The CDR3 covers 16 residues. The CDR3 region has the DNA TGTGCCAGCAGCTTATATTGGACAGGGGATTGTAATGAGCAGTTCTTC. Its protein product is CASSLYWTGDCNEQFF.

The rearrangement links TRBV27 to TRBJ2-5, with 10 bases that match TRBD1. The germline CDR1 and CDR2 sequences are MNHEY and SMNVEV (reference sequence). Trimming removed 3 bases from V and 6 bases from J; junction bases left unmatched: 10. This CDR3 has 16 amino acids. The CDR3 sequence: CASSLSRDRGTKTQYF. The CDR3 DNA sequence: TGTGCCAGCAGTTTGTCCCGGGACAGGGGCACGAAGACCCAGTACTTC.

The chain carries TRBV19 and TRBJ1-6; D is ambiguous. This CDR3 has 15 amino acids. The ends were cut back, 5 bases at V and 5 bases at J, with 13 bases in the middle. The germline CDR1 and CDR2 sequences are LNHDA and SQIVND (reference sequence). The CDR3 region has the DNA TGTGCCAGTAGTTCCGGGGAGAGGGATAATTCACCCCTCCACTTT. Amino acid sequence: CASSSGERDNSPLHF.

The J gene is TRBJ2-3, the V gene TRBV11-3; tentative D call: TRBD1 (6 bases). Germline V lookup: CDR1 SGHNT, CDR2 YENEEA. Trimming left V 1 base short and J 6 bases short, with 14 bases between. This CDR3 spans 15 amino acids. The DNA for the CDR3 is TGTGCCAGCAGCTTAGGGACCCACAGGGCTGATACGCAGTATTTT. This gives the protein CASSLGTHRADTQYF.

The CDR3 sequence is CASSSTESTGTGGRFNYGYTF. DNA for the CDR3: TGCGCCAGCAGCTCCACAGAGAGTACCGGGACAGGAGGGCGTTTTAACTATGGCTACACCTTC. V and J are TRBV5-1 and TRBJ1-2; 8 nucleotides line up with TRBD1. The ends lost 3 bases at V and 1 base at J; junction bases unmatched: 23. The CDR3 spans 21 residues. Germline CDR1 SGHRS, CDR2 YFSETQ.

This chain joins TRBV19 and TRBJ2-7; no firm D call. CDR1 and CDR2 (germline): LNHDA, SQIVND (reference sequence). V lost 9 bases and J lost 5, with 11 bases in between. This CDR3 region has 11 residues. In DNA, the CDR3 is TGTGCCAGCGAGAGAGGCCACGAGCAGTACTTC. Protein product: CASERGHEQYF.

The V gene is TRBV7-9, the J gene TRBJ2-2; weak D call: TRBD2 (6 bases). Germline V gives CDR1 SEHNR, CDR2 FQNEAQ (reference sequence). The CDR3 is 17 amino acids. V was trimmed by 1 base and J by 0 bases, leaving 12 bases between them. The CDR3 loop reads CASSLVWGGANTGELFF. As DNA, the CDR3 is TGTGCCAGCAGCTTAGTTTGGGGCGGGGCGAACACCGGGGAGCTGTTTTTT.

The chain joins TRBV2 to TRBJ2-7; D is unresolved. The CDR3 sequence is 15 residues long. Trimming pared 4 bases from V and 2 bases from J, leaving 15 bases between. Germline loops: CDR1 SNHLY, CDR2 FYNNEI. CDR3 nucleotides: TGTGCCAGCAGTGTAGAGACACCCGTGGCCTACGAGCAGTACTTC. Translated, it gives CASSVETPVAYEQYF.

V gene TRBV7-8 combines with J gene TRBJ2-7; tentative D call: TRBD1 (5 bases). This CDR3 comprises 12 residues. Germline V CDR1 and CDR2: SGHVS, FQNEAQ. The V gene lost 5 bases and the J gene lost 2 bases, with 7 bases spanning the gap. CDR3 nucleotide sequence: TGTGCCAGCAGCCCAGGGACCTACGAGCAGTACTTC. Amino acid sequence: CASSPGTYEQYF.

This chain uses TRBV28 with TRBJ2-7; 9 bases agree with TRBD2. CDR3 length equals 17 residues. Germline loops: CDR1 MDHEN, CDR2 SYDVKM. V shed 4 bases and J 1 base; nucleotides not matched to a gene: 11. The CDR3, as DNA: TGTGCCAGCAGTTCGGGCGGGAGGGGTATAGAATCCTACGAGCAGTACTTC. It yields the protein CASSSGGRGIESYEQYF.

V and J are TRBV10-1 and TRBJ2-2; a weak D match, TRBD2 (5 bases). V lost 2 bases and J 5 bases, leaving 12 bases between the germline ends. The CDR3 length is 15 residues. Germline CDR1 reads WNHNN; CDR2 reads SYGVQD (reference sequence). The CDR3 region is CASSETRSRTGELFF. CDR3 nucleotide sequence: TGCGCCAGCAGTGAGACTAGGTCGCGTACCGGGGAGCTGTTTTTT.

The chain joins TRBV5-6 to TRBJ2-3; D not resolved. The CDR3 runs 18 residues. Per germline, CDR1 SGHDT and CDR2 YYEEEE. The germline V and J ends were trimmed by 1 base and 0 bases, with 18 bases remaining between them. The CDR3 sequence is CASSLYCPKNVSTDTQYF. CDR3 in DNA: TGTGCCAGCAGCTTGTATTGCCCCAAGAATGTTAGCACAGATACGCAGTATTTT.

V and J are TRBV7-9 and TRBJ1-2; D gene ambiguous. The CDR3 length is 11 residues. V lost 3 bases and J 6 bases, leaving 5 bases between the germline ends. The germline CDR1 and CDR2 sequences are SEHNR and FQNEAQ (reference sequence). CDR3 nucleotides: TGTGCCAGCAGCTTCGAAAATGGCTACACCTTC. This encodes CASSFENGYTF.

V and J are TRBV19 and TRBJ2-1; D is unclear. Germline V gives CDR1 LNHDA, CDR2 SQIVND (reference sequence). This CDR3 has 12 residues. Trimming stripped 1 base from V and 7 bases from J, with 5 bases between. The DNA for the CDR3 is TGTGCCAGTAGTATAGGGGTGAATGAGCAGTTCTTC. Its protein product is CASSIGVNEQFF.

The chain combines TRBV15 with TRBJ1-2; TRBD1 aligns across 10 bases. The CDR3 is made up of 19 amino acids. CDR1 LNHNV and CDR2 YYDKDF come from the germline V gene (reference sequence). V was pared by 2 bases and J by 3 bases, with 15 bases of the junction left unmatched. CDR3 sequence (DNA): TGTGCCACCAGCAGATCCACCGACAGGGGGCAGGCATATGACTATGGCTACACCTTC. Amino acid sequence: CATSRSTDRGQAYDYGYTF.

The chain has TRBV19 and TRBJ1-5; D is ambiguous. CDR3 length: 13 residues. Germline V CDR1 and CDR2: LNHDA, SQIVND (reference sequence). Between the trimmed V and J ends, which lost 7 bases and 7 bases, there was a span of 14 bases. The CDR3 DNA reads TGTGCCAGTAACCTTGCCGGGGTGCAGCCCCAGCATTTT. Its protein product is CASNLAGVQPQHF.

Written as DNA, the CDR3 is TGCGCCAGCAGCTCCGACCCTATCGGGGGGAGCACAGATACGCAGTATTTT. Translated: CASSSDPIGGSTDTQYF. This rearrangement joins TRBV4-1 to TRBJ2-3; 7 bases align to TRBD2. The junction had 11 bases not matched to a gene; V was cut back by 5 bases and J by 0 bases. This CDR3 comprises 17 residues. Germline V gives CDR1 MGHRA, CDR2 YSYEKL.

J is TRBJ2-5 and V is TRBV5-1, with D maybe TRBD2 (6 bases). Germline-derived CDR1 and CDR2 are SGHRS and YFSETQ. The CDR3 consists of 14 residues. Trimming removed 0 bases at V and 5 bases at J, with 11 bases between. CDR3 protein: CASSLDAGRETQYF. The CDR3, as DNA: TGCGCCAGCAGCTTGGATGCAGGGAGGGAGACCCAGTACTTC.